Below are 21 T cell receptor beta chains sequenced from a single sample in a study of T cell responses to AZD1222 COVID-19 vaccine. TCRdb keeps only in-frame clones here, not all; method: immunoSEQ multiplex PCR. The sample records about 260,000 clones, roughly 93% being singletons. This material consisted of peripheral blood, taken on day 0 of AZD1222 vaccination. All receptors come from an adult in good health.

The chain joins TRBV7-3 to TRBJ1-6; 7 bases are shared with TRBD1. J was trimmed by 7 bases and V by 5 bases; bases with no gene match: 11. Germline V gene sequence: CDR1 SGHTA, CDR2 FQGTGA. There are 16 residues in the CDR3. The CDR3 bases are TGTGCCAGCAGCCCGGGCCCCAGGGGGGCAAATTCACCCCTCCACTTT. Translation gives CASSPGPRGANSPLHF.

The V call is TRBV7-2, the J call TRBJ1-4, with no clear D. V was clipped by 2 bases and J by 8 bases, with 9 bases between them. The CDR3 sequence is 13 residues long. In germline, CDR1 is SGHTA, CDR2 FQGNSA. CDR3 bases: TGTGCCAGCAGCTTATGGCTGGGGGAAAAACTGTTTTTT. Protein product: CASSLWLGEKLFF.

In this sample, this clone turned up once. V gene TRBV11-2 combines with J gene TRBJ2-1, with 10 positions matching TRBD1. Germline V lookup: CDR1 SGHAT, CDR2 FQNNGV. Trimming cost V 4 bases and J 1 base; bases outside gene matches: 13. This CDR3 region has 19 residues. The CDR3 sequence is CASSSSATGGLRSYNEQFF. CDR3 nucleotide sequence: TGTGCCAGCAGCTCCAGCGCGACAGGGGGCCTGAGGTCCTACAATGAGCAGTTCTTC.

The V gene is TRBV2, the J gene TRBJ1-2; no clear D. Germline CDR1 SNHLY, CDR2 FYNNEI. The V end was cut by 5 bases, the J end by 9 bases, with 10 bases between. This CDR3 is 11 amino acids long. CDR3 in amino acids: CASSSMRSYTF. CDR3 in DNA: TGTGCCAGCAGTTCCATGAGGAGCTACACCTTC.

On this clone: The sample has other DNA sequences that encode this CDR3 too. The chain has TRBV7-6 and TRBJ2-1, with a possible D match to TRBD2 (5 bases). The CDR3 length is 11 residues. With 5 bases removed from V and 9 bases from J, the gap between germline ends came to 8 bases. CDR1 is SGHVS, CDR2 FNYEAQ, per germline. In DNA form, the CDR3 reads TGTGCCAGCAGCCGGGGTCTTGAGCAGTTCTTC. Translation: CASSRGLEQFF.

Remarks on this clone: This sample includes further DNA sequences coding for the same CDR3. The chain recombines TRBV5-1 with TRBJ1-4; tentative D call: TRBD1 (6 bases). CDR3 length equals 16 residues. Looked up from germline, CDR1 is SGHRS and CDR2 is YFSETQ. The germline V and J ends were trimmed by 0 bases and 0 bases, with 9 bases remaining between them. The CDR3: CASSLAGGATNEKLFF. The DNA of the CDR3 is TGCGCCAGCAGCTTGGCCGGGGGCGCAACTAATGAAAAACTGTTTTTT.

The rearrangement uses TRBV9 and TRBJ2-7, with a possible D match to TRBD2 (6 bases). The CDR3 totals 15 residues. The ends were cut back, 0 bases at V and 2 bases at J, with 12 bases in the middle. CDR1 is SGDLS and CDR2 is YYNGEE in the germline V gene. The CDR3 DNA reads as TGTGCCAGCAGCGTAGGCCCGGGAGCCCCCTACGAGCAGTACTTC. It is translated as CASSVGPGAPYEQYF.

This chain joins TRBV6-2 or TRBV6-3 and TRBJ2-1; D gene ambiguous. The V gene lost 6 bases and the J gene lost 7 bases, with 10 bases spanning the gap. CDR3 size: 12 residues. Germline V CDR1 and CDR2: MNHEY, SVGEGT. This chain's CDR3 is CASSRTANEQFF. The CDR3 bases are TGTGCCAGCAGCCGGACCGCGAATGAGCAGTTCTTC.

The V call is TRBV6-6, the J call TRBJ1-5, with D hard to call. V lost 0 bases and J lost 6, with 12 bases in between. CDR3 size: 15 residues. CDR1 MNHNY and CDR2 SVGAGI come from the germline V gene (reference sequence). The CDR3, as DNA: TGTGCCAGCAGTTACTCTATGGGAAATTTTCAGCCCCAGCATTTT. It translates to CASSYSMGNFQPQHF.

This sequence joins TRBV19 and TRBJ1-4; D uncertain. The CDR3 runs 15 residues. Trimming removed 5 bases at V and 7 bases at J, with 17 bases between. CDR1 and CDR2 (germline): LNHDA, SQIVND (reference sequence). The CDR3 bases are TGTGCCAGTAGTCTGACGGTAGGCGTGATTGAAAAACTGTTTTTT. Residues: CASSLTVGVIEKLFF.

The chain combines TRBV5-6 with TRBJ1-4; D unclear. Germline V CDR1 and CDR2: SGHDT, YYEEEE. This CDR3 is 15 amino acids long. V shed 5 bases and J shed 0 bases, with 11 bases lying between them. The CDR3 protein is CASRTIRATNEKLFF. In nucleotides, the CDR3 is TGTGCCAGCAGGACGATTAGGGCAACTAATGAAAAACTGTTTTTT.

This clone was observed a single time. This chain connects TRBV15 to TRBJ2-2; unclear D gene. This CDR3 spans 14 amino acids. V lost 1 base to trimming and J lost 0 bases, with 3 bases between them. Germline V gene data show CDR1 as LNHNV and CDR2 as YYDKDF (reference sequence). CDR3 DNA: TGTGCCACCAGCAGAGTGGCGAACACCGGGGAGCTGTTTTTT. Translated, it gives CATSRVANTGELFF. Combining the CDR3 with reference TRBV15 and TRBJ2-2 gives the whole variable domain DAMVIQNPRYQVTQFGKPVTLSCSQTLNHNVMYWYQQKSSQAPKLLFHYYDKDFNNEADTPDNFQSRRPNTSFCFLDIRSPGLGDTAMYLCATSRVANTGELFFGEGSRLTVL.

This chain links TRBV5-1 with TRBJ1-6; 8 bases line up with TRBD1. The V and J ends lost 3 bases and 10 bases, in that order; junction bases with no gene match: 3. The germline V gene encodes CDR1 SGHRS and CDR2 YFSETQ. The length of the CDR3 is 13 residues. The CDR3 region has the DNA TGCGCCAGCAGCTCGGACAGGGTATCACCCCTCCACTTT. It specifies CASSSDRVSPLHF.

A single count supports this clone. This chain joins TRBV5-6 and TRBJ1-1, with no clear D. The V and J ends lost 0 bases and 0 bases respectively, with 9 bases between them. CDR1 SGHDT and CDR2 YYEEEE come from the germline V gene. CDR3 length: 15 residues. This chain's CDR3 is CASSLVGRLNTEAFF. CDR3 nucleotide sequence: TGTGCCAGCAGCTTGGTCGGCAGGCTGAACACTGAAGCTTTCTTT. The whole variable domain, filled in from reference TRBV5-6 and TRBJ1-1, reads DAGVTQSPTHLIKTRGQQVTLRCSPKSGHDTVSWYQQALGQGPQFIFQYYEEEERQRGNFPDRFSGHQFPNYSSELNVNALLLGDSALYLCASSLVGRLNTEAFFGQGTRLTVV.

This clone has a single count. The chain joins TRBV7-2 to TRBJ2-5, with unresolved D. Deletions cut 4 bases from V and 4 bases from J, with 10 bases between. The CDR3 runs to 13 residues. Germline loops: CDR1 SGHTA, CDR2 FQGNSA. CDR3 sequence reads: CASSSDLPETQYF. CDR3 DNA sequence: TGTGCCAGCAGCTCGGACCTCCCAGAGACCCAGTACTTC.

This clone was seen a few times. The V and J genes are TRBV2 and TRBJ2-5; 7 bases map to TRBD2. The CDR3 extends over 13 amino acids. V was pared by 4 bases and J by 4 bases, with 3 bases of the junction left unmatched. Germline lookup yields CDR1 SNHLY and CDR2 FYNNEI. Here the CDR3 reads CASSVGLRETQYF. The CDR3 DNA reads as TGTGCCAGCAGTGTGGGACTACGAGAGACCCAGTACTTC.

Comments on this clone: The same CDR3 also results from other DNA sequences found in this sample. J is TRBJ2-7 and V is TRBV20-1; D gene ambiguous. Per the germline V gene, CDR1 is DFQATT and CDR2 is SNEGSKA (reference sequence). The length of the CDR3 is 11 residues. Trimming took 0 bases from V and 7 from J, leaving 7 bases between them. The CDR3 here is CSARDREEQYF. DNA for the CDR3: TGCAGTGCTAGAGATAGGGAAGAGCAGTACTTC.

The chain is built from TRBV18 and TRBJ2-3; D remains unclear. Germline CDR1 is KGHSH and CDR2 is LQKENI. The V and J ends lost 6 bases and 1 base respectively, with 20 bases between them. This CDR3 contains 17 residues. The chain's CDR3 is CASSQFPQARGTDTQYF. The CDR3 DNA reads TGTGCCAGCTCGCAATTCCCCCAGGCCCGAGGCACAGATACGCAGTATTTT.

The chain combines TRBV4-1 with TRBJ1-4, with unresolved D. From germline, CDR1 is MGHRA and CDR2 YSYEKL. The CDR3 has 13 residues. Trimming pared 2 bases from V and 2 bases from J, leaving 3 bases between. CDR3 amino acids: CASSQITNEKLFF. DNA of the CDR3: TGCGCCAGCAGCCAAATTACTAATGAAAAACTGTTTTTT.

The J gene is TRBJ2-7, the V gene TRBV18; 7 bases agree with TRBD2. Germline CDR1 and CDR2: KGHSH and LQKENI. The V segment lost 11 bases and the J segment 2 bases; nucleotides outside the gene matches: 9. The CDR3 is made up of 13 amino acids. The CDR3 spells CAGRSGEAYEQYF. The DNA of the CDR3 is TGTGCCGGGAGGAGCGGGGAGGCCTACGAGCAGTACTTC.

The chain is built from TRBV27 and TRBJ2-7; 8 bases line up with TRBD2. The V gene end was trimmed by 5 bases and the J gene end by 6 bases; junction bases not matched to a gene: 9. The CDR3 covers 14 residues. The germline CDR1 and CDR2 sequences are MNHEY and SMNVEV (reference sequence). The CDR3 sequence is CASSPLLREGEQYF. CDR3 coding DNA: TGTGCCAGCAGTCCCCTCCTTCGGGAGGGCGAGCAGTACTTC.